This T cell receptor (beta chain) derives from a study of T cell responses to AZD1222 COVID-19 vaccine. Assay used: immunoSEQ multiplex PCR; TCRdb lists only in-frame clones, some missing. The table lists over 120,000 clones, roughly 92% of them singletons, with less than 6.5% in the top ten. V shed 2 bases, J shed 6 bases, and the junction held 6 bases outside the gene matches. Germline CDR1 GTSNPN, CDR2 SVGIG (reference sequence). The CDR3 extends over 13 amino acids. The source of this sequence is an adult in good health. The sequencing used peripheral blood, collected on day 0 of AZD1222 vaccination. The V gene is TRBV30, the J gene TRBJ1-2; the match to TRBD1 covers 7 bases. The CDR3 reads CAWSIGQVNGYTF. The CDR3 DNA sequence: TGTGCCTGGAGTATAGGACAGGTGAATGGCTACACCTTC.